This entry describes one T cell receptor beta chain. This clone's antigen is unknown. No base-level quality is on record; no much larger clone is a single base apart. Distinct nucleotide sequences in the sample also encode this CDR3. The sample originates from a study of T cell changes during pregnancy in multiple sclerosis (dated by TCRdb to about 2019). Background on the whole study: In women with multiple sclerosis, the researchers looked at how the T cell repertoire shifted as pregnancy progressed.

Library creation used the immunoSEQ multiplex PCR assay. TCRdb obtained this table from immuneACCESS and retained in-frame rearrangements with V and J assigned. These tables miss some clones; where compared with another copy, unresolved V genes account for less than half of the shortfall, and the remainder is unexplained. This sample is represented by roughly 50,000 clones; 80% to 95% of them were singletons. Less than 0.3% of the sample belongs to the ten largest clones. Between the V and J ends, shortened by 7 bases and 4 bases respectively, the junction contains 7 bases. Sequences GTSNPN (CDR1) and SVGIG (CDR2) are obtained from the germline V gene (reference sequence). Including cysteine and phenylalanine, the CDR3 has 11 amino acids. Kept here is only the CDR3 DNA, which spans 33 bases and is read in frame from base 1.

Sequencing was performed on CD4+ T cells from peripheral blood mononuclear cells, taken in the third trimester of pregnancy. The sequence links TRBV30 to TRBJ1-4, and possibly TRBD1, on 5 matching bases. The clonotype comes from a female donor with multiple sclerosis, enrolled in a pregnancy study. The CDR3 protein: CALTDNEKLFF. The bases are TGTGCCTTGACAGATAATGAAAAACTGTTTTTT.